This TCR beta chain was found in a study of T cells in Graves' hyperthyroidism and ophthalmopathy. TCR beta CDR3 sequences were amplified from RNA transcripts. The TCR CDR3 first-round RT-PCR relied on the HTBI primer set. In TCRdb, the multiplex PCR reads were re-called with MiXCR into one record per CDR3 protein. The sample lists 300,000 to 450,000 distinct CDR3 sequences, roughly 14% occurring once. This clonotype was counted ten times or more. Diagnosis relied on clinical symptoms, serum thyroxine and TRAb, thyroid ultrasound and orbital computed tomography. The PBMCs were taken from approximately 9 ml of fresh peripheral blood. Material for sequencing was blood. This receptor was identified in a woman aged 60-70 years with Graves' hyperthyroidism.

The DNA for the CDR3 is TGTGCCAGCAGTTTCCCCGGGCAGGGGGCGAGGGCTGAAGCTTTCTTT. Protein: CASSFPGQGARAEAFF. The V gene is TRBV28, the J gene TRBJ1-1; 8 nucleotides align to TRBD1. This CDR3 comprises 16 residues. J was trimmed by 6 bases and V by 3 bases; bases with no gene match: 12. Germline V gene sequence: CDR1 MDHEN, CDR2 SYDVKM.